This TCR beta chain was found in a study of T-cell reconstitution after alpha-beta-depleted transplantation in children. Study results and limitations: T-cell numbers and diversity one year post-transplant derived largely from freshly generated T cells. Expanded graft clones numbering several hundred reportedly gave rise to alpha-beta T cells about two months after transplant. Some patients showed high day-60 TCRbeta diversity, which derived from surviving recipient T cells and thymic progenitors.

The germline gives CDR1 SGHRS, CDR2 YFSETQ. The CDR3 has 15 residues. V was clipped by 4 bases and J by 4 bases; unmatched bases: 9. This clonotype was recorded a few times. Its antigen is currently unknown. Unique molecular identifiers were incorporated during preparation of the TCRbeta library. From the PCR reads, TCRdb called clonotypes with MiXCR, one entry per CDR3 protein. In the table there are 500,000 to 650,000 distinct CDR3 sequences, 10% to 15% of which are singletons. V gene TRBV5-1 combines with J gene TRBJ1-1, with 8 bases lining up with TRBD1. Sequenced here: PBMCs, mostly from graft donor cells, sampled 360 days after TCRalphabeta/CD19-depleted stem cell transplant. The source is a male patient between 10 and 17 years old who had a stem cell transplant for acute myeloid leukemia, so the T cells may come from the graft donor. The CDR3 sequence is CASSRSLTGVTEAFF. CDR3 bases: TGCGCCAGCAGCCGTTCCCTGACAGGGGTCACTGAAGCTTTCTTT.